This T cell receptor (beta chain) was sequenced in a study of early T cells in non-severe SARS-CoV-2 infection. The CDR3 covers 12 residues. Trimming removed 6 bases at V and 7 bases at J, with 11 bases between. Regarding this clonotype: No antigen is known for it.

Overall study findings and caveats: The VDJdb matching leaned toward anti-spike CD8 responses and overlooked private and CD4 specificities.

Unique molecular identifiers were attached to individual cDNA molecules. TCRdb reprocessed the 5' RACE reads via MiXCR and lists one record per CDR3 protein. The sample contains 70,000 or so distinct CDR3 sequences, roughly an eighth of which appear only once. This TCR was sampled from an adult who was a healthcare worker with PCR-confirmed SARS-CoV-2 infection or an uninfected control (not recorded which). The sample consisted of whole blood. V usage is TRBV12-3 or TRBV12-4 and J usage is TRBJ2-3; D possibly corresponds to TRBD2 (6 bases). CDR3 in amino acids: CASSPGRNTQYF. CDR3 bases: TGTGCCAGCAGCCCGGGGAGGAATACGCAGTATTTT.